What follows is one T cell receptor (beta chain) and its context. These data are taken from a study of control samples from healthy donors and cancer patients. The CDR3 is 16 amino acids. Trimming removed 4 bases from V and 5 bases from J, with 19 bases in between. Germline CDR1 is SGHNT and CDR2 is YYREEE (reference sequence). Assay: immunoSEQ multiplex PCR; the TCRdb copy retains only in-frame clones and omits some. The data contain about 180,000 clones, around 94% of them seen just once; the ten biggest clones take up 1.3% to 1.5%. This receptor was obtained from a man aged 25 to 40 in good health. This chain joins TRBV5-4 and TRBJ2-1; D may match TRBD1 or TRBD2 (7 bases each). Input material: blood. CDR3 nucleotides: TGTGCCAGCAGCCCAATAAGACAGGGAGGGAACAATGAGCAGTTCTTC. As protein: CASSPIRQGGNNEQFF.